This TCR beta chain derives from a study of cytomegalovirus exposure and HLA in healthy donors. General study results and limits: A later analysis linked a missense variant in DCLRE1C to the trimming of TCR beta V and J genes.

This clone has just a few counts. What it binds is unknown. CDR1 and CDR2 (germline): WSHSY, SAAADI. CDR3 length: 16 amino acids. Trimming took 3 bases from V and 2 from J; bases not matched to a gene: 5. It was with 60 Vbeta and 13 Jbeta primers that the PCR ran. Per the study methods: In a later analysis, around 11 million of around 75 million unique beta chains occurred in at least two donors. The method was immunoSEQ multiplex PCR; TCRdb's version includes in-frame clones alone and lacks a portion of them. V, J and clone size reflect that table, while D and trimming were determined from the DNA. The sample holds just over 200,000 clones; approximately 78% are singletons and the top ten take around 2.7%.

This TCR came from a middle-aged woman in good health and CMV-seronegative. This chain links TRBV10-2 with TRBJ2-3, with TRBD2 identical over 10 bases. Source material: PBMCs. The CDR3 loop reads CASSDRLAGPTDTQYF. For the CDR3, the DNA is TGCGCCAGCAGTGATAGACTAGCGGGCCCCACAGATACGCAGTATTTT.